Listed below are T cell receptor beta chains from one sample, sequenced in a study of Ad26.COV2.S vaccination and SARS-CoV-2 variants. The data were produced by immunoSEQ multiplex PCR, yet TCRdb's version contains in-frame clones alone and is incomplete. This sample has roughly 460,000 clones, with around 89% found just once. The material was peripheral blood, obtained in a trial of Ad26.COV2.S vaccine versus placebo. The source is a person between 18 and 65 years old who received the Ad26.COV2.S COVID-19 vaccine or a placebo. Each CDR3 is given with its conserved first and last residue. D genes are given only for firm matches. Not every row has a clone size; where given, it reads once, few, many or a size class.

CDR3 length: 13
D gene: TRBD1
clone size: once
J gene: TRBJ1-6
V gene: TRBV27
CDR3 protein: CASRGTGMETLHF
CDR3 DNA: TGTGCCAGCAGGGGGACAGGGATGGAAACCCTCCACTTT

CDR3 length: 14
D gene: TRBD1
clone size: NA
J gene: TRBJ2-7
V gene: TRBV29-1
CDR3 protein: CSVVFQGVFYEQYF
CDR3 DNA: TGCAGCGTTGTTTTCCAGGGGGTTTTCTACGAGCAGTACTTC

CDR3 length: 15
D gene: NA
clone size: few
J gene: TRBJ2-7
V gene: TRBV9
CDR3 protein: CASSVGAGTTYEQYF
CDR3 DNA: TGTGCCAGCAGCGTAGGGGCGGGAACCACCTACGAGCAGTACTTC

CDR3 length: 13
D gene: NA
clone size: NA
J gene: TRBJ2-1
V gene: TRBV2
CDR3 protein: CASKEGSYNEQFF
CDR3 DNA: TGTGCCAGCAAGGAGGGGAGCTACAATGAGCAGTTCTTC

CDR3 length: 17
D gene: TRBD2
clone size: NA
J gene: TRBJ2-7
V gene: TRBV30
CDR3 protein: CAWTIGRTSGITYEQYF
CDR3 DNA: TGTGCCTGGACTATCGGGAGGACTAGCGGGATAACCTACGAGCAGTACTTC

CDR3 length: 15
D gene: NA
clone size: NA
J gene: TRBJ2-3
V gene: TRBV6-5
CDR3 protein: CASRGGYPSTDTQYF
CDR3 DNA: TGTGCCAGCAGGGGGGGCTATCCGAGCACAGATACGCAGTATTTT

CDR3 length: 14
D gene: NA
clone size: NA
J gene: TRBJ2-3
V gene: TRBV7-3
CDR3 protein: CASSLSGLENTQYF
CDR3 DNA: TGTGCCAGCAGCCTAAGCGGTCTAGAAAATACGCAGTATTTT

CDR3 length: 19
D gene: TRBD2
clone size: once
J gene: TRBJ2-1
V gene: TRBV27
CDR3 protein: CASRNGGLLAGGSQNEQFF
CDR3 DNA: TGTGCCAGCAGGAACGGTGGACTATTGGCGGGAGGTAGTCAGAATGAGCAGTTCTTC

CDR3 length: 16
D gene: TRBD2
clone size: NA
J gene: TRBJ2-7
V gene: TRBV3-1/TRBV3-2
CDR3 protein: CASSQTSGIRRYEQYF
CDR3 DNA: TGTGCCAGCAGCCAAACTAGCGGGATAAGGAGGTACGAGCAGTACTTC

CDR3 length: 15
D gene: NA
clone size: NA
J gene: TRBJ2-1
V gene: TRBV11-2
CDR3 protein: CASSPGTNSYNEQFF
CDR3 DNA: TGTGCCAGCAGCCCCGGGACAAATTCCTACAATGAGCAGTTCTTC

CDR3 length: 16
D gene: NA
clone size: few
J gene: TRBJ1-5
V gene: TRBV6-2/TRBV6-3
CDR3 protein: CASSLGGWRSNQPQHF
CDR3 DNA: TGTGCCAGCAGTTTGGGTGGGTGGCGTAGCAATCAGCCCCAGCATTTT

CDR3 length: 15
D gene: NA
clone size: NA
J gene: TRBJ1-2
V gene: TRBV27
CDR3 protein: CASSPGGVPFYGYTF
CDR3 DNA: TGTGCCAGCAGCCCCGGAGGGGTCCCTTTTTATGGCTACACCTTC

CDR3 length: 13
D gene: NA
clone size: NA
J gene: TRBJ1-1
V gene: TRBV12-3/TRBV12-4
CDR3 protein: CASSLAEGTEAFF
CDR3 DNA: TGTGCCAGCAGTTTAGCCGAGGGGACTGAAGCTTTCTTT

CDR3 length: 15
D gene: TRBD1
clone size: NA
J gene: TRBJ2-3
V gene: TRBV4-1
CDR3 protein: CASSQGQGVADTQYF
CDR3 DNA: TGCGCCAGCAGCCAAGGACAGGGTGTGGCAGATACGCAGTATTTT

CDR3 length: 15
D gene: NA
clone size: NA
J gene: TRBJ2-7
V gene: TRBV4-1
CDR3 protein: CASSLMDRSSYEQYF
CDR3 DNA: TGCGCCAGCAGCCTCATGGACAGAAGCTCCTACGAGCAGTACTTC

CDR3 length: 15
D gene: NA
clone size: NA
J gene: TRBJ1-2
V gene: TRBV18
CDR3 protein: CASSPTPGADYGYTF
CDR3 DNA: TGTGCCAGCTCACCTACCCCCGGGGCCGACTATGGCTACACCTTC

CDR3 length: 14
D gene: NA
clone size: once
J gene: TRBJ2-5
V gene: TRBV7-8
CDR3 protein: CASSLSPPQETQYF
CDR3 DNA: TGTGCCAGCAGCTTAAGCCCTCCCCAAGAGACCCAGTACTTC

CDR3 length: 14
D gene: NA
clone size: NA
J gene: TRBJ1-1
V gene: TRBV27
CDR3 protein: CASSAHTRVTEAFF
CDR3 DNA: TGTGCCAGCAGTGCCCACACCAGGGTCACTGAAGCTTTCTTT

CDR3 length: 15
D gene: TRBD1
clone size: few
J gene: TRBJ1-1
V gene: TRBV7-2
CDR3 protein: CASSLKRTGGTEAFF
CDR3 DNA: TGTGCCAGCAGCTTAAAGAGGACAGGGGGCACTGAAGCTTTCTTT

CDR3 length: 14
D gene: TRBD1
clone size: NA
J gene: TRBJ1-2
V gene: TRBV7-2
CDR3 protein: CASSPRTGRGGYTF
CDR3 DNA: TGTGCCAGCAGCCCCCGGACAGGGCGAGGGGGCTACACCTTC

CDR3 length: 17
D gene: TRBD1
clone size: NA
J gene: TRBJ1-2
V gene: TRBV10-3
CDR3 protein: CAIRDIETGDANYGYTF
CDR3 DNA: TGTGCCATCAGAGATATAGAGACAGGGGATGCTAACTATGGCTACACCTTC

CDR3 length: 12
D gene: NA
clone size: few
J gene: TRBJ1-3
V gene: TRBV12-3/TRBV12-4
CDR3 protein: CASSLAGTAIYF
CDR3 DNA: TGTGCCAGCAGTTTAGCGGGGACCGCCATATATTTT

CDR3 length: 14
D gene: TRBD1
clone size: NA
J gene: TRBJ1-5
V gene: TRBV19
CDR3 protein: CASRRTGDNQPQHF
CDR3 DNA: TGTGCCAGTAGAAGGACAGGGGACAATCAGCCCCAGCATTTT

CDR3 length: 16
D gene: TRBD1
clone size: few
J gene: TRBJ1-5
V gene: TRBV7-9
CDR3 protein: CASSLGSGQGAKPQHF
CDR3 DNA: TGTGCCAGCAGCTTAGGGAGCGGACAGGGGGCTAAGCCCCAGCATTTT

CDR3 length: 13
D gene: TRBD1
clone size: NA
J gene: TRBJ2-2
V gene: TRBV5-1
CDR3 protein: CASSLQGAGELFF
CDR3 DNA: TGCGCCAGCAGCTTACAGGGGGCCGGGGAGCTGTTTTTT

CDR3 length: 15
D gene: TRBD1
clone size: NA
J gene: TRBJ2-1
V gene: TRBV4-2
CDR3 protein: CASSQPRGNLNEQFF
CDR3 DNA: TGTGCCAGCAGCCAACCCAGGGGGAATCTAAATGAGCAGTTCTTC

CDR3 length: 14
D gene: NA
clone size: few
J gene: TRBJ1-6
V gene: TRBV3-1/TRBV3-2
CDR3 protein: CASSHGISNSPLHF
CDR3 DNA: TGTGCCAGCAGCCACGGGATTTCAAATTCACCCCTCCACTTT

CDR3 length: 16
D gene: TRBD2
clone size: NA
J gene: TRBJ2-1
V gene: TRBV27
CDR3 protein: CASSLRTSGGNNEQFF
CDR3 DNA: TGTGCCAGCAGTTTACGGACTAGCGGGGGGAACAATGAGCAGTTCTTC

CDR3 length: 13
D gene: NA
clone size: once
J gene: TRBJ2-1
V gene: TRBV7-2
CDR3 protein: CASRLTGKSEQFF
CDR3 DNA: TGTGCCAGCAGGTTAACAGGGAAGAGTGAGCAGTTCTTC

CDR3 length: 16
D gene: TRBD1
clone size: NA
J gene: TRBJ1-5
V gene: TRBV7-2
CDR3 protein: CASSLDGSAGGQPQHF
CDR3 DNA: TGTGCCAGCAGCTTAGACGGTTCGGCAGGGGGTCAGCCCCAGCATTTT

CDR3 length: 13
D gene: NA
clone size: NA
J gene: TRBJ2-3
V gene: TRBV5-1
CDR3 protein: CASSLTATDTQYF
CDR3 DNA: TGCGCCAGCAGCTTGACAGCTACAGATACGCAGTATTTT

CDR3 length: 13
D gene: TRBD1
clone size: NA
J gene: TRBJ1-5
V gene: TRBV9
CDR3 protein: CASSRGLNQPQHF
CDR3 DNA: TGTGCCAGCAGCAGGGGGCTTAATCAGCCCCAGCATTTT

CDR3 length: 11
D gene: NA
clone size: NA
J gene: TRBJ2-7
V gene: TRBV19
CDR3 protein: CATGPLYEQYF
CDR3 DNA: TGTGCCACCGGCCCCTTGTACGAGCAGTACTTC

CDR3 length: 14
D gene: NA
clone size: NA
J gene: TRBJ1-1
V gene: TRBV6-5
CDR3 protein: CASSYKAANTEAFF
CDR3 DNA: TGTGCCAGCAGTTACAAGGCAGCGAACACTGAAGCTTTCTTT

CDR3 length: 14
D gene: TRBD2
clone size: NA
J gene: TRBJ2-5
V gene: TRBV5-1
CDR3 protein: CASKPGGFQETQYF
CDR3 DNA: TGCGCCAGCAAGCCGGGGGGTTTCCAAGAGACCCAGTACTTC

CDR3 length: 14
D gene: TRBD1
clone size: NA
J gene: TRBJ2-5
V gene: TRBV11-2
CDR3 protein: CASSPDRGLKTQYF
CDR3 DNA: TGTGCCAGCAGCCCCGACAGGGGGCTGAAGACCCAGTACTTC

CDR3 length: 16
D gene: TRBD1
clone size: NA
J gene: TRBJ1-4
V gene: TRBV7-8
CDR3 protein: CASSLQGTGVREKLFF
CDR3 DNA: TGTGCCAGCAGTTTACAGGGGACAGGGGTGCGGGAAAAACTGTTTTTT

CDR3 length: 13
D gene: NA
clone size: NA
J gene: TRBJ1-1
V gene: TRBV7-3
CDR3 protein: CASSLTPNTEAFF
CDR3 DNA: TGTGCCAGCAGCTTAACTCCGAACACTGAAGCTTTCTTT

CDR3 length: 16
D gene: TRBD2
clone size: NA
J gene: TRBJ2-5
V gene: TRBV6-1
CDR3 protein: CASSDRTSGSQETQYF
CDR3 DNA: TGTGCCAGCAGTGACCGGACTAGCGGGAGCCAAGAGACCCAGTACTTC

CDR3 length: 17
D gene: NA
clone size: NA
J gene: TRBJ2-1
V gene: TRBV5-5
CDR3 protein: CASSLAMSGLHVGEQFF
CDR3 DNA: TGTGCCAGCAGCTTGGCCATGTCAGGGCTTCATGTTGGTGAGCAGTTCTTC

CDR3 length: 15
D gene: TRBD1
clone size: NA
J gene: TRBJ1-4
V gene: TRBV19
CDR3 protein: CASSATGEGNEKLFF
CDR3 DNA: TGTGCCAGTAGTGCCACAGGGGAGGGGAATGAAAAACTGTTTTTT

CDR3 length: 15
D gene: NA
clone size: NA
J gene: TRBJ2-7
V gene: TRBV6-5
CDR3 protein: CASSYAGRVRDEQYF
CDR3 DNA: TGTGCCAGCAGTTACGCGGGCAGGGTAAGGGACGAGCAGTACTTC

CDR3 length: 14
D gene: NA
clone size: NA
J gene: TRBJ2-5
V gene: TRBV7-8
CDR3 protein: CASSSRVFGETQYF
CDR3 DNA: TGTGCCAGCAGCTCGCGGGTCTTTGGAGAGACCCAGTACTTC

CDR3 length: 13
D gene: NA
clone size: NA
J gene: TRBJ2-7
V gene: TRBV28
CDR3 protein: CASSLDRTYEQYF
CDR3 DNA: TGTGCCAGCAGCTTGGACAGAACCTACGAGCAGTACTTC

CDR3 length: 14
D gene: NA
clone size: NA
J gene: TRBJ2-1
V gene: TRBV5-1
CDR3 protein: CASSLGGSYNEQFF
CDR3 DNA: TGCGCCAGCAGCTTGGGGGGGAGCTACAATGAGCAGTTCTTC

CDR3 length: 15
D gene: NA
clone size: NA
J gene: TRBJ1-4
V gene: TRBV3-1/TRBV3-2
CDR3 protein: CASSQYSGTTEKLFF
CDR3 DNA: TGTGCCAGCAGCCAATATTCCGGGACAACGGAAAAACTGTTTTTT

CDR3 length: 16
D gene: TRBD2
clone size: NA
J gene: TRBJ2-7
V gene: TRBV7-6
CDR3 protein: CASSLVLAGGVYEQYF
CDR3 DNA: TGTGCCAGCAGCTTAGTACTAGCGGGAGGGGTCTACGAGCAGTACTTC

CDR3 length: 13
D gene: NA
clone size: NA
J gene: TRBJ2-5
V gene: TRBV28
CDR3 protein: CASRVFPQETQYF
CDR3 DNA: TGTGCCAGCAGGGTCTTTCCTCAAGAGACCCAGTACTTC